A selection of T cell receptor beta chains follows, all from one sample in a study of beta chain features in type 1 diabetes. Measured with immunoSEQ multiplex PCR; TCRdb has only the in-frame clones, and not every one. The sample has around 430,000 clones; over 25% are singletons. Input material: naive CD4+ T cells from blood. These receptors all come from a young man in good health. Each CDR3 is given with its conserved first and last residue. A D gene is named only where the DNA matches it firmly. Clone size is given for some rows only: seen once, a few or many times, or a class if the clone is expanded.

TRBV7-9,TRBD2,few,TRBJ2-1,TGTGCCAGCAGCTGGCCGGCTAGCGGTTCCTCCTACAATGAGCAGTTCTTC,CASSWPASGSSYNEQFF
TRBV30,-,-,TRBJ1-5,TGTGCCTGGAGTGTCACCAGGCTGAGCCCCCAGCATTTT,CAWSVTRLSPQHF
TRBV30,-,few,TRBJ2-1,TGTGCCGGCTCCGATAGCTCCTACAATGAGCAGTTCTTC,CAGSDSSYNEQFF
TRBV9,TRBD2,few,TRBJ2-2,TGTGCCAGCAGCCCTCGGCGGGAGCCCGGGGAGCTGTTTTTT,CASSPRREPGELFF
TRBV2,-,-,TRBJ1-1,TGTGCCAGCACCAGTTCGGACAGACCCAACACTGAAGCTTTCTTT,CASTSSDRPNTEAFF
TRBV4-1,TRBD2,-,TRBJ2-3,TGCGCCAGCAGCCAATTCGGCCCGGCGGGAGGAAGAACAGATACGCAGTATTTT,CASSQFGPAGGRTDTQYF
TRBV15,-,-,TRBJ1-1,TGTGCCACCAGCATAGAACAGGGAGCGGGAACTGAAGCTTTCTTT,CATSIEQGAGTEAFF
TRBV11-1,-,few,TRBJ2-5,TGTGCCAGCGCCTTTGGGCCGGAGGCGACCCAGTACTTC,CASAFGPEATQYF
TRBV25-1,TRBD1,-,TRBJ2-5,TGTGCCAGCAGTGAGCCGGACAGGATCCAAGAGACCCAGTACTTC,CASSEPDRIQETQYF
TRBV4-3,TRBD2,few,TRBJ2-1,TGCGCCAGCAGCCAAGATCGGTTTTTAGCGGGAGGGTGGAGCTCCTACAATGAGCAGTTCTTC,CASSQDRFLAGGWSSYNEQFF
TRBV30,TRBD1,-,TRBJ1-5,TGTGCCTGGAGTAAGACAGGGGTTGGCAATCAGCCCCAGCATTTT,CAWSKTGVGNQPQHF
TRBV5-1,-,few,TRBJ2-6,TGCGCCAGCAGTTCGGACTCGGCTGGGGCCAACGTCCTGACTTTC,CASSSDSAGANVLTF
TRBV7-8,TRBD1,-,TRBJ1-1,TGTGCCAGCAGCTCACGGGACAGGGCGAACACTGAAGCTTTCTTT,CASSSRDRANTEAFF
TRBV29-1,-,-,TRBJ2-3,TGCAGCGTTGAAAGGGAAACCACTAGCACAGATACGCAGTATTTT,CSVERETTSTDTQYF
TRBV7-2,-,-,TRBJ2-1,TGTGCCAGCAGCTTAGCCTCCCCCTCCGCGGTTACCTACAATGAGCAGTTCTTC,CASSLASPSAVTYNEQFF
TRBV6-5,-,-,TRBJ1-4,TGTGCCAGCAGCTCCGGGAGACGTAATGAAAAACTGTTTTTT,CASSSGRRNEKLFF
TRBV30,TRBD2,few,TRBJ2-3,TGTGCCTGGAGCCCCGGACTAGCGGGAGGCGGAGATACGCAGTATTTT,CAWSPGLAGGGDTQYF
TRBV30,TRBD2,-,TRBJ2-3,TGTGCCTGGAGTACCCGACTAGCGGCAGATACGCAGTATTTT,CAWSTRLAADTQYF
TRBV7-2,-,few,TRBJ2-3,TGTGCCAGCAGCTTAAGCTCGACAGCTGAGAGGCGGACGCAGTATTTT,CASSLSSTAERRTQYF
TRBV5-3,TRBD2,-,TRBJ2-5,TGTGCCAGAAGCACCGGGACTAGAAAGTACCAAGAGACCCAGTACTTC,CARSTGTRKYQETQYF
TRBV28,-,few,TRBJ2-3,TGTGCCAGCAGTATACAGGGTATCGTTACAGATACGCAGTATTTT,CASSIQGIVTDTQYF
TRBV4-3,TRBD2,few,TRBJ2-3,TGCGCCAGCAGCCAAGGGCGGGAGCCAGATACGCAGTATTTT,CASSQGREPDTQYF
TRBV11-2,-,few,TRBJ2-7,TGTGCCAGCAGCTTAATGGCACCCCGGGACGAGCAGTACTTC,CASSLMAPRDEQYF
TRBV6-5,-,few,TRBJ2-2,TGTGCCAGCAGGCGGACTGCGAACACCGGGGAGCTGTTTTTT,CASRRTANTGELFF
TRBV19,-,few,TRBJ2-3,TGTGCCAGTAGTATGGGGGACGGATCCACAGATACGCAGTATTTT,CASSMGDGSTDTQYF
TRBV7-9,-,-,TRBJ2-7,TGTGCCAGCAGCCCGTGGAGCGAGCAGTACTTC,CASSPWSEQYF
TRBV14,TRBD2,few,TRBJ2-7,TGTGCCAGCAGCCAAGAAGGCCAGCGGGACTCCTACGAGCAGTACTTC,CASSQEGQRDSYEQYF